A single sample gave rise to the 19 T cell receptor delta chains below, sequenced in a study of gamma-delta chains in newborns, infants, children. TCRdb re-called the reads via CATT. The table includes some 4,000 delta-chain clones, roughly 0.54% detected once. Sequencing used blood. Receptors originate from a child who was a newborn, infant or young child, either healthy, febrile or measles-vaccinated (not recorded which).

This clone was counted a few times. At one end the junction does not follow the germline gene, possibly because of a read error. The chain is built from TRDV2 and TRDJ3, with 8 positions matching TRDD3. CDR1 is GEAIGNYY and CDR2 is EKD in the germline V gene. This CDR3 comprises 21 residues. The CDR3 nucleotides are TGTGCCTGTGTCACCGTACTGAGGGATACGCTCAGCTCCTGGGACACCCGACAGATGTTTTTC. Translation: CACVTVLRDTLSSWDTRQMFF.

This clone rates as medium-sized (0.01 to 0.1%). In the same sample, other DNA sequences code for this CDR3. The gene calls are TRDV2 and TRDJ3, with 8 positions matching TRDD3. Trimming at V came to 1 base and at J to 2 bases, leaving 3 bases not matched to a gene. This CDR3 comprises 17 residues. CDR1 is GEAIGNYY, CDR2 EKD, per germline. CDR3 region: CACDTGGFTWDTRQMFF. The CDR3, as DNA: TGTGCCTGTGACACTGGGGGATTTACCTGGGACACCCGACAGATGTTTTTC.

The table lists this clone with a few counts. TCRdb assigns this DNA the protein of a much larger clone, which departs from its translation at residue 8; this likely reflects a read error, and the protein shown comes from translating the DNA. The rearrangement joins TRDV2 to TRDJ3; the match to TRDD3 covers 8 bases. Germline V gives CDR1 GEAIGNYY, CDR2 EKD. This CDR3 is built from 17 residues. V shed 0 bases, J shed 4 bases, and the junction held 4 bases outside the gene matches. CDR3 in amino acids: CACDTWGMEWDTRQMFF. CDR3 DNA: TGTGCCTGTGACACCTGGGGGATGGAATGGGACACCCGACAGATGTTTTTC.

Turning to this clone: One base away lies a much larger clone, so this may be a sequencing read error. This sequence joins TRDV1 and TRDJ3; D perhaps matches TRDD3 (5 bases). The germline V gene has CDR1 TSWWSYY and CDR2 QGS. This CDR3 contains 20 residues. The CDR3, as DNA: TGTGCTCTTGGGAAGGGATTACGCTTTGCGGGCTCCCGGGACACCCGACAGATGTTTTTC. This codes for CALGKGLRFAGSRDTRQMFF.

This clone turned up a few times. TCRdb assigns this DNA the protein of a much larger clone, which departs from its translation at residue 6; this likely reflects a read error, and the protein shown comes from translating the DNA. V usage is TRDV2 and J usage is TRDJ2; D is perhaps TRDD3 (6 bases). The V and J ends lost 0 bases and 0 bases respectively, with 13 bases between them. CDR3 size: 17 residues. The germline gives CDR1 GEAIGNYY, CDR2 EKD. The CDR3 DNA reads as TGTGCCTGTGACACCGCGGGGGACCACGCTTTGACAGCACAACTCTTCTTT. Protein sequence: CACDTAGDHALTAQLFF.

Within the sample, this clone is large. Other DNA sequences in the same sample also yield this CDR3. This sequence joins TRDV2 and TRDJ3; 11 bases map to TRDD3. V gave up 1 base and J gave up 0 bases; unmatched junction bases: 7. CDR3 size: 20 residues. Germline V gives CDR1 GEAIGNYY, CDR2 EKD. As DNA, the CDR3 is TGTGCCTGTGACACTGGGGGATACGTGCCGAGCTCCTGGGACACCCGACAGATGTTTTTC. Translated: CACDTGGYVPSSWDTRQMFF.

As to this clone: The mismatch at residue 4 between this DNA's translation and the TCRdb protein of a much larger clone likely reflects a read error; the protein shown is translated from the DNA. The V and J genes are TRDV2 and TRDJ3; 7 bases fit TRDD3. Germline trimming cut 5 bases from V and 0 bases from J; bases unmatched to any gene: 12. CDR1 is GEAIGNYY, CDR2 EKD, per germline. This CDR3 spans 19 amino acids. The CDR3 DNA reads TGTGCCTGTGGCACTGGCTGGGGGTCGAGCTCCTGGGACACCCGACAGATGTTTTTC. Protein sequence: CACGTGWGSSSWDTRQMFF.

This clone was observed a few times. A much larger clone sits a single nucleotide away, making a read error possible. V usage is TRDV2 and J usage is TRDJ3, with 13 bases identical to TRDD3. Germline-derived CDR1 and CDR2 are GEAIGNYY and EKD. The CDR3 spans 21 residues. The CDR3 here is CACDTVLGDTRSSWDARQMFF. The CDR3 DNA is TGTGCCTGTGACACCGTACTGGGGGATACGAGGAGCTCCTGGGACGCCCGACAGATGTTTTTC.

This clone was observed a handful of times. A read error may produce the germline difference seen at one junction end. The V call is TRDV2, the J call TRDJ2; 13 bases are shared with TRDD3. CDR3 length equals 17 residues. The germline V gene has CDR1 GEAIGNYY and CDR2 EKD. CDR3 sequence (DNA): TGTGCCTGTGACATACTGGGGGATACGTCTTTGGCAGCACAACTCTTCTTT. Translation gives CACDILGDTSLAAQLFF.

A word on this clone: A single base is all that separates this from a far larger clone, so a read error is likely. Other DNA sequences in the sample encode the same CDR3. V usage is TRDV2 and J usage is TRDJ3; 10 bases are shared with TRDD3. This CDR3 spans 20 amino acids. The germline CDR1 and CDR2 sequences are GEAIGNYY and EKD. The CDR3 bases are TGTGCCTGTGACACCCCCAATGGGGGATACTTCTCCTGGGACACCCGCCAGATGTTTTTC. This gives the protein CACDTPNGGYFSWDTRQMFF.

In the case of this clone: A far larger clone is one base from this, pointing to a likely read error. The sample has other DNA sequences that encode this CDR3 too. The rearrangement joins TRDV2 to TRDJ3; 7 bases are a match to TRDD3. Losses at the gene ends were 0 bases for V and 4 bases for J; bases not matched to a gene: 8. Germline values: CDR1 GEAIGNYY, CDR2 EKD. This CDR3 contains 18 residues. CDR3 in amino acids: CACDTLGVSSWDTRQMFF. The CDR3 DNA sequence: TGTGCCTGTGACACCCTGGGGGTGAGCTCTTGGGACACCCGACAGATGTTTTTC.

The sample holds a few counts of this clone. The TCRdb protein comes from a much larger clone and disagrees with this DNA's translation at residue 9, likely due to a read error; the protein given here is derived from the DNA. V gene TRAV29/DV5 combines with J gene TRDJ1; TRDD3 aligns across 8 bases. The J segment lost 3 bases and the V segment lost 0 bases, leaving 4 bases of the junction unmatched. Germline-derived CDR1 and CDR2 are NSMFDY and ISSIKDK. This CDR3 contains 14 residues. The CDR3 DNA reads TGTGCAGCAAGCGTATACTGGGGGGCCGATAAACTCATCTTT. Amino acid sequence: CAASVYWGADKLIF.

This clone rates as large. The same CDR3 is also encoded by other DNA sequences in this sample. CDR3 DNA sequence: TGTGCCTGTGACTGGGGTACCGATAAACTCATCTTT. Amino acid sequence: CACDWGTDKLIF. V usage is TRDV2 and J usage is TRDJ1; TRDD3 is a possible D gene (5 bases). Germline assignment: CDR1 GEAIGNYY and CDR2 EKD. V was clipped by 3 bases and J by 2 bases, with 6 bases between them. CDR3 length: 12 residues.

This clone was seen more than once but under ten times. TCRdb has a much larger clone's protein, which differs at residues 9 and 15 from the translation of this DNA, likely because of a read error; what is shown is the protein translated from the DNA. This chain links TRDV2 with TRDJ3; possibly TRDD3 for D (6 bases). Per the germline V gene, CDR1 is GEAIGNYY and CDR2 is EKD. This CDR3 is 17 amino acids long. The DNA of the CDR3 is TGTGCCTGTGACACCGTACTGGGCCCCTGGGACACCCGACAGACGTTTTTC. This encodes CACDTVLGPWDTRQTFF.

This clone was observed a handful of times. TCRdb's listed protein matches a much larger clone and diverges from this DNA's translation at residue 5, likely through a read error; the protein shown comes from the DNA. This chain connects TRDV2 to TRDJ3; 7 bases are shared with TRDD3. This CDR3 is 18 amino acids long. J gave up 2 bases and V 3 bases, and 9 bases lay outside the gene matches. The V gene's germline CDR1 is GEAIGNYY and CDR2 EKD. The CDR3 DNA reads as TGTGCCTGTGACGCCGTTCACTGGGGCGCCTGGGACACCCGACAGATGTTTTTC. Residues: CACDAVHWGAWDTRQMFF.

This clone is large (0.1 to 1%) in the sample. The chain carries TRDV2 and TRDJ3, with TRDD3 matching 9 bases. The germline V gene has CDR1 GEAIGNYY and CDR2 EKD. J gave up 0 bases and V 2 bases, and 1 base lay outside the gene matches. This CDR3 is 17 amino acids long. CDR3 nucleotides: TGTGCCTGTGACAACTGGGGGAGCTCCTGGGACACCCGACAGATGTTTTTC. Encoded protein: CACDNWGSSWDTRQMFF.

This clone came up a few times. Translating this DNA gives a protein that differs at residue 5 from the TCRdb one, which belongs to a much larger clone; a read error is likely, and the protein shown is this translation. The chain recombines TRDV2 with TRDJ2; D unresolved. V was shortened by 3 bases and J by 0 bases, with 10 bases between the two germline ends. The CDR3 contains 15 residues. CDR1 is GEAIGNYY and CDR2 is EKD in the germline V gene. CDR3 sequence (DNA): TGTGCCTGTGACGCCAAGAGGTCTTTGACAGCACAACTCTTCTTT. Translating it yields CACDAKRSLTAQLFF.

Concerning this clone: TCRdb pairs this DNA with a much larger clone's protein that differs at residue 7, likely a read error; the protein shown was translated from the DNA. The V gene is TRDV2, the J gene TRDJ3; D remains unclear. The V gene's germline CDR1 is GEAIGNYY and CDR2 EKD. This CDR3 comprises 19 residues. Trimming stripped 0 bases from V and 0 bases from J, with 14 bases between. DNA for the CDR3: TGTGCCTGTGACACCGGAATTGCTTATGGCTCCTGGGACACCCGACAGATGTTTTTC. The encoded protein is CACDTGIAYGSWDTRQMFF.

This clone came up a few times. It is likely a read error: a sequence one base away is far more abundant. Additional DNA sequences in this sample encode the identical CDR3. This sequence joins TRDV2 and TRDJ1; 11 nucleotides line up with TRDD3. The CDR3 contains 17 residues. CDR1 is GEAIGNYY, CDR2 EKD, per germline. CDR3 bases: TGTGCCTGTGACACCGTACTGGGGGATAGGCGGACCGATAAGCTCATCTTT. This encodes CACDTVLGDRRTDKLIF.